Given below is one T cell receptor beta chain in context. Random hexamers were used to reverse transcribe an amount of about 0.45 to 1 ug RNA. The method of amplification for TCR beta CDR3 was immunoSEQ multiplex PCR, covering 54 Vbeta and 13 Jbeta. TCRdb ran MiXCR on the immunoSEQ multiplex PCR reads and lists one entry per CDR3 protein. The data hold 15,000 to 20,000 distinct CDR3 sequences, with approximately 96% observed a single time. This CDR3 contains 15 residues. Trimming took off 1 base at V and 2 bases at J, with 12 bases between the two ends. Germline V CDR1 and CDR2: LGHNA, YNFKEQ. The data belong to a study of CD8 T cells in Susac syndrome. The sequenced target, TCR beta, came from blood CD8+ and CD4+ T cells. The individuals used as controls were healthy donors who had been matched for both age and sex. TEMRA cells were FACS-enriched, and CD8+ and CD4+ T cells were isolated negatively.

This clonotype was obtained from a human donor in good health. Sequenced material: CD8+ T cells from PBMCs. The chain has TRBV4-2 and TRBJ2-7; possibly TRBD2 for D (6 bases). The CDR3 region has the DNA TGTGCCAGCAGCCAAGGGGGAGGAGAAGCCTACGAGCAGTACTTC. Translation: CASSQGGGEAYEQYF.